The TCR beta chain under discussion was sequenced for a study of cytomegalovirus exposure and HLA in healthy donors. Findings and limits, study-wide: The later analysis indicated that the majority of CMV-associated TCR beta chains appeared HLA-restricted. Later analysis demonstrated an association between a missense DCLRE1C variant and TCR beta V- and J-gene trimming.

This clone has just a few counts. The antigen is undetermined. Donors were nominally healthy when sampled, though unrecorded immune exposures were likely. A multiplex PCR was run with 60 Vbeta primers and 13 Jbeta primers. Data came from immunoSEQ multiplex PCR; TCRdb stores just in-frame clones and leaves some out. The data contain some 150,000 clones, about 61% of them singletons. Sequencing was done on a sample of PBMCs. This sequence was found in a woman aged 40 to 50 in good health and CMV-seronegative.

The CDR3 DNA sequence: TGCGCCAGCTTTAGCGGGGGGAGTGGAGATACGCAGTATTTT. Translation: CASFSGGSGDTQYF. This chain joins TRBV5-1 and TRBJ2-3, with 10 bases identical to TRBD2. Germline trimming cut 7 bases from V and 5 bases from J; bases unmatched to any gene: 7. CDR1 is SGHRS, CDR2 YFSETQ, per germline. This CDR3 is 14 amino acids long.